Detailed here is one T cell receptor (beta chain). The table came from immunoSEQ multiplex PCR; TCRdb's copy has only in-frame clones and leaves some out. The sample includes more than 25,000 clones, 94% of them seen just once. The entry originates in a study of control samples from healthy donors and cancer patients. The germline V and J ends were trimmed by 2 bases and 1 base, with 10 bases remaining between them. CDR1 and CDR2 (germline): SGHVS, FQNEAQ. The CDR3 spans 15 residues. This clonotype was sampled from a man in his fifties or sixties in good health. The chain recombines TRBV7-8 with TRBJ2-3; D remains unclear. Sequences were obtained from blood. CDR3 DNA sequence: TGTGCCAGCAGCTTAAAGGGTGATGGCACAGATACGCAGTATTTT. Translating gives CASSLKGDGTDTQYF.